This TCR beta chain comes out of a study of CD4 T cells in relation to SARS-CoV-2 and coronaviruses. Study as a whole: Median patient age was roughly 35 years, spanning 21 to 72 years. A couple of subjects were Hispanic; patients were 8 males and 4 females. Overall study findings and caveats: Crossreactivity was assessed only for spike protein, not other viral proteins. According to naive versus memory sequencing, detected responses are memory recall, not newly primed.

A note on this clone: What it recognizes is unknown.

Sequencing used immunoSEQ multiplex PCR; TCRdb keeps in-frame clones, though not all of them. This sample has approximately 50,000 clones, with about 91% found just once. The CDR3 covers 16 residues. The sample consisted of naive CD4+ T cells from PBMCs. The subset is: naive CD4+ T cells isolated by negative enrichment. The TCR sequence derives from an adult with COVID-19. V and J are TRBV1 and TRBJ2-5; the D call in the table, TRBD2, was not verified against the DNA. TRBV1 represents a pseudogene. CDR3 amino acids: CTSSQVMEVGGETQYF. In nucleotides, the CDR3 is TGCACCAGCAGCCAAGTCATGGAGGTTGGTGGGGAGACCCAGTACTTC.